The TCR beta chain described here comes from a study of identifying expanded T cells in peripheral blood. Produced via immunoSEQ multiplex PCR; TCRdb's table is partial and in-frame only. This table holds about 76,000 clones, roughly 81% found once. Sequencing used blood. This TCR came from a person aged 18 to 70 in good health.

The CDR3 region is CSVEGRRTEYYGYTF. The DNA of the CDR3 is TGCAGCGTTGAAGGCAGGCGCACCGAATACTATGGCTACACCTTC. The V call is TRBV29-1, the J call TRBJ1-2; D uncertain. Per the germline V gene, CDR1 is SQVTM and CDR2 is ANQGSEA. V dropped 1 base and J dropped 3 bases, with 15 bases sitting between them. The CDR3 sequence is 15 residues long.